This TCR beta chain derives from a study of blood T cell repertoires in COVID-19. For the study at large: PBMCs, B-cell-depleted T cells, or T cells were the source of the cDNA or gDNA that made up the material.

Sequenced by immunoSEQ multiplex PCR; TCRdb stores in-frame clones only, minus some. The repertoire holds approximately 440,000 clones, with about 90% as singletons. Enrollees, about 18 to 95 years old, lived in 24 US areas. CDR1 and CDR2 (germline): MGHRA, YSYEKL. Trimming at V came to 5 bases and at J to 10 bases, leaving 5 bases not matched to a gene. The CDR3 is 13 residues long. This TCR came from a man younger than 35 who had recovered from COVID-19. The chain links TRBV4-1 to TRBJ2-1; 10 bases fit TRBD2. What was sequenced was PBMCs or T cells enriched from blood (not recorded which). The CDR3 DNA follows: TGCGCCAGCAGCAAGCGGGAGGGATGGGAGCAGTTCTTC. Translation: CASSKREGWEQFF.